What follows are 15 T cell receptor beta chains derived from one specimen sequenced in a study of blood T cell repertoires in COVID-19. Method: immunoSEQ multiplex PCR; TCRdb's copy keeps in-frame clones and lacks some. The sample has about 410,000 clones, about nine tenths seen once. Sample: peripheral blood. These receptors were taken from a woman under 40 with active or convalescent COVID-19.

CDR3 protein: CASSPAQGVVSSGYTF. CDR3 bases: TGTGCCAGCTCACCCGCGCAGGGTGTCGTGAGTTCTGGCTACACCTTC. V and J are TRBV18 and TRBJ1-2, with a tentative D call TRBD1 (5 bases). V was clipped by 3 bases and J by 7 bases, with 21 bases between them. Per the germline V gene, CDR1 is KGHSH and CDR2 is LQKENI. The CDR3 length is 16 residues.

The V and J genes are TRBV29-1 and TRBJ1-1; 7 positions agree with TRBD1. The CDR3 covers 14 residues. With 6 bases clipped from V and 6 bases from J, the junction kept 13 bases outside the gene matches. Germline V gives CDR1 SQVTM, CDR2 ANQGSEA. The DNA of the CDR3 is TGCAGCGTCTCATCCCGGGACAGATATTCTGAAGCTTTCTTT. Its translation: CSVSSRDRYSEAFF.

This chain links TRBV10-3 with TRBJ2-2; unclear D gene. CDR1 ENHRY and CDR2 SYGVKD come from the germline V gene. Trimming pared 0 bases from V and 7 bases from J, leaving 6 bases between. This CDR3 comprises 13 residues. The chain's CDR3 is CAISESNLGELFF. The CDR3 nucleotides are TGTGCCATCAGTGAGTCAAATCTCGGGGAGCTGTTTTTT.

This sequence joins TRBV5-1 and TRBJ1-4, with TRBD1 matching 11 bases. V lost 4 bases, J lost 5 bases, and 4 bases stayed unmatched. Per the germline V gene, CDR1 is SGHRS and CDR2 is YFSETQ. The CDR3 is 15 amino acids. CDR3 sequence: CASSEGQGGNEKLFF. For the CDR3, the DNA is TGCGCCAGCAGCGAGGGACAGGGGGGAAATGAAAAACTGTTTTTT.

This clone was counted a single time. This chain joins TRBV2 and TRBJ2-1, with a weak D call TRBD1 (6 bases). The V gene lost 4 bases and the J gene lost 0 bases, with 16 bases spanning the gap. CDR3 size: 17 residues. Germline CDR1 and CDR2: SNHLY and FYNNEI. As DNA, the CDR3 is TGTGCCAGCAGTGGCATGGACAGTCGGAGCTCCTACAATGAGCAGTTCTTC. Protein: CASSGMDSRSSYNEQFF.

Turning to this clone: As the CDR3 is not closed by the conserved phenylalanine or tryptophan, this likely results from a read error. The DNA is left out, because the CDR3 cannot be placed on it with certainty; the CDR3 is given as TCRdb lists it. This chain's CDR3 is CASSKVGRWEI. The V and J genes are TRBV21-1 and TRBJ1-4. TRBV21-1 is reported as a pseudogene. The CDR3 spans 11 amino acids, including both terminal residues.

The rearrangement joins TRBV27 to TRBJ1-1; D remains ambiguous. V was pared by 2 bases and J by 3 bases, with 7 bases between. CDR1 is MNHEY, CDR2 SMNVEV, per germline (reference sequence). This CDR3 is 13 amino acids long. CDR3 nucleotides: TGTGCCAGCAGTTTAGCGGGCTACACTGAAGCTTTCTTT. It codes for CASSLAGYTEAFF.

The chain carries TRBV5-1 and TRBJ2-3; D call uncertain. Germline values: CDR1 SGHRS, CDR2 YFSETQ. The CDR3 has 14 amino acids. Trimming took 5 bases from V and 2 from J, leaving 12 bases between them. CDR3 sequence (DNA): TGCGCCAGCAGGAGTTCCTACGACACAGATACGCAGTATTTT. Amino acid sequence: CASRSSYDTDTQYF. The whole variable domain, remainder taken from reference TRBV5-1 and TRBJ2-3, is KAGVTQTPRYLIKTRGQQVTLSCSPISGHRSVSWYQQTPGQGLQFLFEYFSETQRNKGNFPGRFSGRQFSNSRSEMNVSTLELGDSALYLCASRSSYDTDTQYFGPGTRLTVL.

The chain carries TRBV19 and TRBJ1-5; 8 bases agree with TRBD1. There are 13 residues in the CDR3. Per the germline V gene, CDR1 is LNHDA and CDR2 is SQIVND (reference sequence). The V gene end was trimmed by 10 bases and the J gene end by 3 bases; junction bases not matched to a gene: 5. The CDR3 bases are TGTGCCACTAGGACAGGGCTCAATCAGCCCCAGCATTTT. Its protein is CATRTGLNQPQHF.

The rearrangement uses TRBV27 and TRBJ1-1; 8 bases map to TRBD1. V lost 5 bases and J lost 0; bases outside the gene matches: 11. Germline V gives CDR1 MNHEY, CDR2 SMNVEV (reference sequence). This CDR3 is 17 amino acids long. The CDR3 coding sequence is TGTGCCAGCAGTCTCGGACAGGGAGGGGACCTGAACACTGAAGCTTTCTTT. Its translation: CASSLGQGGDLNTEAFF.

The chain employs TRBV4-1 and TRBJ2-5; TRBD1 is a possible D gene (6 bases). The CDR3 consists of 17 residues. The V end lost 3 bases, the J end lost 5 bases, and 22 bases lay between the germline ends. Germline assignment: CDR1 MGHRA and CDR2 YSYEKL. The CDR3 region is CASSHTPGPGGGETQYF. The CDR3, as DNA: TGCGCCAGCAGCCATACCCCGGGACCTGGGGGCGGTGAGACCCAGTACTTC.

This rearrangement joins TRBV11-2 to TRBJ2-5; 10 nucleotides align to TRBD1. This CDR3 spans 15 amino acids. V shed 5 bases and J 5 bases; nucleotides not matched to a gene: 8. Per germline, CDR1 SGHAT and CDR2 FQNNGV. CDR3 DNA: TGTGCCAGCAGCCCACCGGGACAGGGGACGGAGACCCAGTACTTC. It is translated as CASSPPGQGTETQYF.

CDR3 loop: CASSPTTTGGDIQYF. The CDR3 DNA sequence: TGTGCCAGCAGCCCTACCACTACGGGAGGGGACATTCAGTACTTC. V and J are TRBV3-1 (or the pseudogene TRBV3-2) and TRBJ2-4; 8 nucleotides agree with TRBD2. This CDR3 has 15 residues. CDR1 and CDR2 (germline): LGHDT, YNNKEL (reference sequence). V was clipped by 4 bases and J by 8 bases; unmatched bases: 10.

On this clone: Because the CDR3's place on the DNA is in doubt, the DNA is left out and the CDR3 is given as listed by TCRdb. V is TRBV27 and J is TRBJ1-5; TRBD1, the D gene given by the table, was not confirmed from the DNA. From germline, CDR1 is MNHEY and CDR2 SMNVEV (reference sequence). The CDR3 spans 15 residues, counting both ends. The CDR3 spells CASSFGPGDNQPQHF.

This chain connects TRBV6-5 to TRBJ2-4; 7 nucleotides line up with TRBD1. The CDR3 consists of 15 residues. The V segment lost 2 bases and the J segment 6 bases; nucleotides outside the gene matches: 7. Germline CDR1 and CDR2: MNHEY and SVGAGI. CDR3 DNA: TGTGCCAGCAGTTACCTAACAGGGGCGGGAAACATTCAGTACTTC. This codes for CASSYLTGAGNIQYF.